This TCR beta chain was sequenced in a study of long-term antiretroviral therapy in people with HIV. Points from the study as a whole: The ART regimens used between about 2004 and 2017 may be less effective than current ones.

The run of the v3.0 immunoSEQ assay was at survey level. Produced via immunoSEQ multiplex PCR; TCRdb's table is partial and in-frame only. The table has about 19,000 clones, around 78% seen once. This clone was seen a single time. Antigen specificity is unknown. Sequencing used unsorted PBMCs, obtained 2.2 years after starting antiretroviral therapy. The TCR was taken from a man between 50 and 59 years old with HIV.

This CDR3 reads CAGGQNQETQYF. In DNA form, the CDR3 reads TGTGCCGGAGGACAGAACCAAGAGACCCAGTACTTC. This chain joins TRBV5-4 and TRBJ2-5; TRBD1 might be the D (6 bases). The V end lost 10 bases, the J end lost 0 bases, and 10 bases lay between the germline ends. This CDR3 spans 12 amino acids. Germline lookup yields CDR1 SGHNT and CDR2 YYREEE (reference sequence).